The source of this TCR beta chain is a study of blood T cell repertoires in COVID-19. Study at large: COVID-19 samples collected from the United States, Italy and Spain covered acute and convalescent phases. Sources were T cells, B-cell-depleted T cells, or PBMCs; the material itself was cDNA or gDNA.

The length of the CDR3 is 15 residues. After removal of 5 bases from V and 8 bases from J, the junction contained 9 bases not matched to a gene. Germline-derived CDR1 and CDR2 are SGHTA and FQGTGA. This clone has a single count. As originally analysed: The authors estimated nucleated cell counts from reference gene primer amplification. Profiled with immunoSEQ multiplex PCR; TCRdb holds only in-frame clones, not every one. Clone size and V and J calls were adopted from that table, with D and trimming inferred from the DNA. This sample has 45,000 to 65,000 clones, with roughly 86% found just once. Sample: peripheral blood. The TCR originated in an elderly man with active or convalescent COVID-19. The chain links TRBV7-3 to TRBJ2-1, with TRBD2 identical over 10 bases. CDR3 amino acids: CASSPQAGGSYEQFF. DNA of the CDR3: TGTGCCAGCAGCCCCCAAGCGGGGGGGTCGTATGAGCAGTTCTTC.